These 5 T cell receptor beta chains were sequenced from one sample in a study of Ad26.COV2.S vaccination and SARS-CoV-2 variants. TCRdb keeps only in-frame clones here, not all; method: immunoSEQ multiplex PCR. The table has over 110,000 clones, roughly 89% seen once. This sample comprised peripheral blood, obtained after recovery from COVID-19. These receptors were collected from a human donor who had recovered from COVID-19.

The chain employs TRBV7-2 and TRBJ2-4; D is ambiguous. Germline V CDR1 and CDR2: SGHTA, FQGNSA. The CDR3 has 15 amino acids. V gave up 5 bases and J gave up 1 base, with 12 bases separating them. CDR3 nucleotide sequence: TGTGCCAGCAGCGAGGATATGAAGGCCAAAAACATTCAGTACTTC. Residues: CASSEDMKAKNIQYF.

Written as DNA, the CDR3 is TGTGCCAGCAGCCCGCCCCGGGGGTATAGGTATCAGCCCCAGCATTTT. Amino acid sequence: CASSPPRGYRYQPQHF. V usage is TRBV7-4 and J usage is TRBJ1-5; D is possibly TRBD1 (5 bases). The CDR3 has 16 residues. Trimming pared 5 bases from V and 5 bases from J, leaving 19 bases between. CDR1 and CDR2 (germline): SGHVT, SQSDAQ.

This chain links TRBV11-2 with TRBJ2-7, with a weak D call TRBD1 (6 bases). CDR1 is SGHAT and CDR2 is FQNNGV in the germline V gene. Trimming pared 4 bases from V and 3 bases from J, leaving 22 bases between. This CDR3 spans 17 amino acids. The CDR3, as DNA: TGTGCCAGCAGCTCCGCAGGATGGAGGACAGACCGCTACGAGCAGTACTTC. The encoded protein is CASSSAGWRTDRYEQYF.

The genes are TRBV10-2 and TRBJ1-5; D perhaps matches TRBD1 (5 bases). The CDR3 consists of 14 residues. Germline V CDR1 and CDR2: WSHSY, SAAADI. The V and J ends lost 6 bases and 3 bases respectively, with 12 bases between them. CDR3 amino acids: CASSGGVLNQPQHF. Written as DNA, the CDR3 is TGCGCCAGCAGCGGGGGGGTCCTCAATCAGCCCCAGCATTTT.

This clone was counted once. V usage is TRBV7-2 and J usage is TRBJ2-5, with a tentative D call TRBD1 (6 bases). Germline V gene data show CDR1 as SGHTA and CDR2 as FQGNSA. There are 12 residues in the CDR3. The V end lost 6 bases, the J end lost 8 bases, and 13 bases lay between the germline ends. The CDR3 region has the DNA TGTGCCAGCAGTCTTCCCAGGGGAACCCAGTACTTC. This translates into CASSLPRGTQYF.